What follows is one T cell receptor beta chain and its context. This record belongs to a study of Ad26.COV2.S vaccination and SARS-CoV-2 variants. Germline V lookup: CDR1 SGHVS, CDR2 FNYEAQ. Unmatched junction bases numbered 10, after V lost 3 bases and J lost 0 bases. The CDR3 has 18 residues. Treatment specified: some 20 received Ad26.COV2.S at low or high dose, single or two shots; about five received placebo; per-sample allocation not given. Samples came from day 63 after the first vaccine or placebo injection. The protocol was immunoSEQ multiplex PCR, while the TCRdb copy is restricted to in-frame clones and leaves out a portion. Of fewer than 400,000 clones listed, 89% are singletons.

The input for sequencing was peripheral blood, taken in a trial of Ad26.COV2.S vaccine versus placebo. This TCR came from a person aged 18-65 years who received the Ad26.COV2.S COVID-19 vaccine or a placebo. The chain uses TRBV7-6 and TRBJ1-5, with 8 bases that match TRBD1. The CDR3 loop is CASSLWAGGPDSNQPQHF. The CDR3 DNA reads TGTGCCAGCAGCTTGTGGGCAGGGGGCCCAGATAGCAATCAGCCCCAGCATTTT. Together with reference TRBV7-6 and TRBJ1-5, the CDR3 gives the full variable domain: GAGVSQSPRYKVTKRGQDVALRCDPISGHVSLYWYRQALGQGPEFLTYFNYEAQQDKSGLPNDRFSAERPEGSISTLTIQRTEQRDSAMYRCASSLWAGGPDSNQPQHFGDGTRLSIL.